The next 9 T cell receptor beta chains were all read from a single sample in a study of T cell repertoires in cytomegalovirus infection. TCRdb re-called the reads with MiXCR, one entry per CDR3 protein. The sample lists roughly 500,000 distinct CDR3 sequences; over 9% were seen once. Sequencing used PBMCs. Every receptor here comes from a human donor in good health (CMV status not recorded). Some clones in this sample may be carry-over from other donors' samples.

This clonotype came up many times. V is TRBV10-3 and J is TRBJ2-7, with D perhaps matching TRBD1 or TRBD2 (6 bases each). The CDR3 loop spans 15 amino acids. Trimming shortened V by 6 bases and J by 0 bases, and 15 bases separated the two germline ends. The germline V gene encodes CDR1 ENHRY and CDR2 SYGVKD. The CDR3 nucleotides read TGTGCCATCAGCGGATCAAGGGGGGTCTCCTACGAGCAGTACTTC. Amino acids: CAISGSRGVSYEQYF.

This clonotype was seen many times. The J gene is TRBJ2-5, the V gene TRBV7-8, with D unresolved. The CDR3 is 14 residues long. The germline gives CDR1 SGHVS, CDR2 FQNEAQ. The V gene lost 2 bases and the J gene lost 5 bases, with 12 bases spanning the gap. The CDR3 bases are TGTGCCAGCAGCTTATTGTCCGGTGCGGAGACCCAGTACTTC. This sequence encodes CASSLLSGAETQYF.

This clonotype was seen repeatedly, ten times or more. This sequence joins TRBV6-1 and TRBJ2-7, with 8 bases fitting TRBD2. CDR1 and CDR2 from the germline V gene are MNHNS and SASEGT. V lost 7 bases to trimming and J lost 0 bases; unmatched junction nucleotides: 17. CDR3 size: 18 residues. In nucleotides, the CDR3 is TGTGCCAGCACCTCAGCTAGGAGTAGCGGGGCCTCCTCCTACGAGCAGTACTTC. The encoded protein is CASTSARSSGASSYEQYF.

In its sample, this clonotype was seen many times. CDR3 sequence: CASNRQSMNTEAFF. The CDR3 coding sequence is TGTGCCAGCAATAGACAGAGCATGAACACTGAAGCTTTCTTT. The V gene is TRBV6-6, the J gene TRBJ1-1; D is perhaps TRBD1 (5 bases). The CDR3 runs 14 residues. Germline V CDR1 and CDR2: MNHNY, SVGAGI (reference sequence). V lost 7 bases and J 0 bases, leaving 12 bases between the germline ends.

This clonotype has ten or more counts. V gene TRBV7-6 combines with J gene TRBJ1-4; D gene ambiguous. Deletions cut 4 bases from V and 8 bases from J, with 11 bases between. Germline V CDR1 and CDR2: SGHVS, FNYEAQ. This CDR3 contains 13 residues. Here the CDR3 reads CASSSRIREKLFF. The CDR3 DNA is TGTGCCAGCAGCTCTCGTATCAGGGAAAAACTGTTTTTT.

This clonotype was detected a few times. The rearrangement uses TRBV20-1 and TRBJ1-4; possible D gene TRBD1, 6 bases. Deletions cut 1 base from V and 7 bases from J, with 10 bases between. The CDR3 covers 13 residues. Germline CDR1 and CDR2: DFQATT and SNEGSKA (reference sequence). The DNA for the CDR3 is TGCAGTGCTAGAGCAGGGGAGGCTGAAAAACTGTTTTTT. This sequence encodes CSARAGEAEKLFF.

The chain combines TRBV18 with TRBJ1-1; weak D call: TRBD1 (5 bases). Germline CDR1 and CDR2: KGHSH and LQKENI. CDR3 size: 18 residues. Trimming removed 0 bases at V and 0 bases at J, with 17 bases between. The CDR3 region is CASSPPGQGRDLNTEAFF. CDR3 bases: TGTGCCAGCTCACCACCGGGCCAGGGCCGGGACTTGAACACTGAAGCTTTCTTT.

This clonotype was detected ten times or more. The chain uses TRBV14 and TRBJ2-2, with D tentatively TRBD2 (6 bases). This CDR3 contains 14 residues. Germline V gene sequence: CDR1 SGHDN, CDR2 FVKESK. Deletions cut 6 bases from V and 2 bases from J, with 10 bases between. The CDR3 loop reads CASRKDYNTGELFF. CDR3 coding DNA: TGTGCCAGCAGAAAGGACTACAACACCGGGGAGCTGTTTTTT.

This clonotype was seen more than once but under ten times. V and J are TRBV9 and TRBJ1-2; D perhaps matches TRBD1 (6 bases). This CDR3 contains 12 residues. Germline V gene data show CDR1 as SGDLS and CDR2 as YYNGEE. Trimming left V 7 bases short and J 1 base short, with 8 bases between. CDR3: CASGGLNYGYTF. The CDR3 DNA follows: TGTGCCAGCGGGGGCCTTAACTATGGCTACACCTTC.